Sequencing of this T cell receptor beta chain was carried out in a study of Ad26.COV2.S vaccination and SARS-CoV-2 variants. In the study overall: Ad26.COV2.S was injected intramuscularly once or twice, 56 days apart.

CDR1 and CDR2 from the germline V gene are SGDLS and YYNGEE. The CDR3 sequence is 20 residues long. Trimming removed 2 bases from V and 4 bases from J; junction bases left unmatched: 15. With respect to this clone: Its matching antigen is unknown.

Overall study findings and caveats: Spike-specific TCR breadth was greater after Ad26.COV2.S than placebo. Placebo recipients and vaccine recipients were similar in non-spike TCR breadth.

Treatment specified: 15 to 20 received Ad26.COV2.S at low or high dose, single or two shots; about 5 received placebo; per-sample allocation not given. Day 63 after the first injection of vaccine or placebo was the sampling time. Data came from immunoSEQ multiplex PCR; TCRdb stores just in-frame clones and leaves some out. The repertoire has under 500,000 clones, around 92% of them found once; the top ten carry around 1.8%. The sequence was obtained from a person between 18 and 60 years old who received the Ad26.COV2.S COVID-19 vaccine or a placebo. The specimen comprised peripheral blood, sampled in a trial of Ad26.COV2.S vaccine versus placebo. The rearrangement uses TRBV9 and TRBJ2-3; 14 nucleotides align to TRBD2. CDR3 residues: CASSVVPGLAGVGVADTQYF. The CDR3, as DNA: TGTGCCAGCAGCGTCGTCCCGGGACTAGCGGGGGTCGGGGTGGCAGATACGCAGTATTTT.